This TCR beta chain was retrieved from a study of CD8+ T cells in alopecia areata. Noted treatment: oral pan-JAK inhibitor, 5-10 mg twice daily. From alopecia areata patients, lesional scalp punch biopsies and peripheral blood were collected. Study observations and caveats: With just one nonresponder, it is still uncertain whether baseline CD8+ expansion relates to response.

CDR3 length: 17 residues. The ends were cut back, 7 bases at V and 0 bases at J, with 16 bases in the middle. Germline CDR1 LNHDA, CDR2 SQIVND (reference sequence). This clone was picked up a small number of times. The antigen is undetermined. Following RNA extraction, reverse transcription yielded cDNA that acted as the sequencing template. Sequenced by immunoSEQ multiplex PCR; TCRdb stores in-frame clones only, minus some. The sample lists approximately 210,000 clones, 40% to 45% occurring once. This chain connects TRBV19 to TRBJ2-6, with a weak D call TRBD1 (5 bases). Sequenced here: CD4+ T cells sorted from blood, sampled at roughly week 36, from a patient treated with tofacitinib. The TCR originated in a human donor with alopecia areata. The DNA of the CDR3 is TGTGCCAGTAATCGGCAGGGCCCCGTCTCTGGGGCCAACGTCCTGACTTTC. Protein product: CASNRQGPVSGANVLTF.